Sequencing of this TCR beta chain was carried out in a study of T cell changes during pregnancy in multiple sclerosis. Germline V lookup: CDR1 SGHRS, CDR2 YFSETQ. The CDR3 runs 13 residues. With 0 bases removed from V and 8 bases from J, the gap between germline ends came to 8 bases. The protocol was immunoSEQ multiplex PCR, while the TCRdb copy is restricted to in-frame clones and leaves out a portion. Among approximately 70,000 clones listed, about 91% were seen once. This material consisted of peripheral blood, taken after pregnancy. This clonotype was obtained from a female donor with multiple sclerosis, enrolled in a pregnancy study. The chain is built from TRBV5-1 and TRBJ1-4; D gene uncertain. CDR3 protein: CASSLGLTEKLFF. CDR3 DNA sequence: TGCGCCAGCAGCTTGGGACTTACGGAAAAACTGTTTTTT.